This T cell receptor beta chain was sequenced during a study of shared clonotypes between healthy human individuals. Study outcomes and limitations: The expectation was that sequencing depth would affect clonotype sharing among donors. Only blood samples were collected, and tissue repertoires likely differ.

Profiled with immunoSEQ multiplex PCR; TCRdb holds only in-frame clones, not every one. The table lists about 450,000 clones, around 80% of them singletons. As concerns this clone: No antigen is known for it.

Every donor, a Caucasian adult, lived in Nashville, Tennessee. For unsorted samples, genomic DNA was extracted from tens of millions of PBMCs. This clonotype was sampled from a woman aged 40 to 55 in good health. Some clones in this sample may be carry-over from other donors' samples. Sequencing was carried out using PBMCs.

CDR3 DNA: TGTGCCAGCACCTCGACAGGGGATTCACCCCTCCACTTT. Translation: CASTSTGDSPLHF. The chain carries TRBV2 and TRBJ1-6; 8 bases agree with TRBD1. CDR3 length: 13 amino acids. V shed 7 bases and J 8 bases; nucleotides not matched to a gene: 4. Per germline, CDR1 SNHLY and CDR2 FYNNEI.